The 28 T cell receptor beta chains in this list originate from one sample, sequenced in a study of shared clonotypes between healthy human individuals. The repertoire was sequenced with immunoSEQ multiplex PCR; TCRdb's copy has only in-frame clones and lacks some. This table holds roughly 760,000 clones, about 74% found once. The specimen sequenced was memory CD4+ T cells sorted from blood. Subset here: CD45RA-negative fraction. The receptors derive from a woman in her 30s in good health.

Turning to this clone: At one boundary the junction diverges from the germline segment, which might be a read error. The rearrangement uses TRBV27 and TRBJ2-3, with D possibly TRBD2 on 5 matching bases. Germline assignment: CDR1 MNHEY and CDR2 SMNVEV (reference sequence). The CDR3 consists of 17 residues. The chain's CDR3 is CATSPINSDTGTDTQYF. In DNA form, the CDR3 reads TGTGCCACCAGTCCTATTAATAGCGACACCGGCACAGATACGCAGTATTTT.

This clone was counted a few times. The V gene is TRBV5-6, the J gene TRBJ2-2; D is unclear. Germline CDR1 reads SGHDT; CDR2 reads YYEEEE. The germline V and J ends were trimmed by 0 bases and 9 bases, with 9 bases remaining between them. The CDR3 spans 13 residues. CDR3 nucleotide sequence: TGTGCCAGCAGCTTGGACGGCCGAAGGGAGCTGTTTTTT. It codes for CASSLDGRRELFF.

This chain connects TRBV19 to TRBJ1-3; D unresolved. Trimming stripped 9 bases from V and 5 bases from J, with 11 bases between. The CDR3 contains 12 residues. The germline V gene encodes CDR1 LNHDA and CDR2 SQIVND (reference sequence). CDR3 in amino acids: CASSSGRNTIYF. The CDR3 nucleotides read TGTGCCAGCTCTTCGGGGAGAAACACCATATATTTT.

The gene calls are TRBV5-4 and TRBJ2-1, with TRBD2 matching 8 bases. The trim removed 0 bases at V and 1 base at J, leaving 15 bases unmatched. The V gene's germline CDR1 is SGHNT and CDR2 YYREEE (reference sequence). The CDR3 length is 20 residues. DNA for the CDR3: TGTGCCAGCAGCTTGGCCCTATCCAGCGGGAGAAAAGGGTCCTACAATGAGCAGTTCTTC. Translating it yields CASSLALSSGRKGSYNEQFF.

The chain employs TRBV19 and TRBJ1-5; D uncertain. CDR3 length: 13 residues. Germline loops: CDR1 LNHDA, CDR2 SQIVND (reference sequence). Between the trimmed V and J ends, which lost 9 bases and 5 bases, there was a span of 14 bases. Here the CDR3 reads CASAIQWDQPQHF. The CDR3 region has the DNA TGTGCCAGCGCGATACAATGGGATCAGCCCCAGCATTTT.

Turning to this clone: The sample holds other DNA sequences that translate to the same CDR3. The rearrangement uses TRBV19 and TRBJ1-5, with 8 positions matching TRBD1. The CDR3 is 13 residues long. Germline CDR1 reads LNHDA; CDR2 reads SQIVND (reference sequence). Trimming at V came to 5 bases and at J to 6 bases, leaving 3 bases not matched to a gene. This chain's CDR3 is CASSGDRGQPQHF. CDR3 bases: TGTGCCAGTAGTGGCGACAGGGGTCAGCCCCAGCATTTT.

This clone was found a few times. This chain connects TRBV30 to TRBJ2-7; 11 bases agree with TRBD1. This CDR3 has 13 amino acids. The V segment lost 7 bases and the J segment 4 bases; nucleotides outside the gene matches: 6. The germline CDR1 and CDR2 sequences are GTSNPN and SVGIG (reference sequence). The CDR3 nucleotides are TGTGCCTACAGGACAGGGGGCGCTTACGAGCAGTACTTC. It is translated as CAYRTGGAYEQYF.

The V gene is TRBV10-1, the J gene TRBJ2-7, with a weak D call TRBD2 (6 bases). In germline, CDR1 is WNHNN, CDR2 SYGVQD (reference sequence). Trimming removed 10 bases at V and 5 bases at J, with 18 bases between. The CDR3 runs to 13 residues. DNA of the CDR3: TGCGCCAACTTGGAGGGGAAATGGGACGAGCAGTACTTC. Protein sequence: CANLEGKWDEQYF.

CDR3 region: CASSSGTELNIQYF. The CDR3 nucleotides are TGCGCCAGCAGCTCCGGGACAGAACTAAACATTCAGTACTTC. The chain combines TRBV5-1 with TRBJ2-4, with 7 bases that match TRBD1. Germline loops: CDR1 SGHRS, CDR2 YFSETQ. This CDR3 has 14 residues. Trimming cost V 3 bases and J 6 bases; bases outside gene matches: 6.

This clone showed up just a few times. The same CDR3 can be traced to other DNA sequences in this sample. CDR3 sequence reads: CASSLDLPSYNEQFF. In DNA, the CDR3 is TGCGCCAGCAGCTTGGACTTGCCGTCCTACAATGAGCAGTTCTTC. V usage is TRBV5-1 and J usage is TRBJ2-1; D uncertain. With 0 bases removed from V and 1 base from J, the gap between germline ends came to 8 bases. CDR3 length: 15 amino acids. Germline CDR1 is SGHRS and CDR2 is YFSETQ.

The chain carries TRBV28 and TRBJ2-2; D might be TRBD1 (5 bases). The CDR3 runs 17 residues. Germline values: CDR1 MDHEN, CDR2 SYDVKM. The germline V and J ends were trimmed by 3 bases and 5 bases, with 19 bases remaining between them. The chain's CDR3 is CASSFPTRELGTGELFF. Written as DNA, the CDR3 is TGTGCCAGCAGTTTCCCAACCAGGGAATTGGGTACCGGGGAGCTGTTTTTT. Together with reference TRBV28 and TRBJ2-2, the CDR3 gives the full variable domain: DVKVTQSSRYLVKRTGEKVFLECVQDMDHENMFWYRQDPGLGLRLIYFSYDVKMKEKGDIPEGYSVSREKKERFSLILESASTNQTSMYLCASSFPTRELGTGELFFGEGSRLTVL.

The table lists this clone with a few counts. The V call is TRBV5-1, the J call TRBJ1-2, with D maybe TRBD1 (5 bases). V was trimmed by 6 bases and J by 5 bases, leaving 17 bases between them. Germline CDR1 is SGHRS and CDR2 is YFSETQ. The CDR3 is 14 residues long. The CDR3 reads CASTPGRSTYGYTF. The CDR3 nucleotides read TGCGCCAGCACCCCAGGGAGGTCGACTTATGGCTACACCTTC.

The chain carries TRBV11-2 and TRBJ2-7; 9 bases map to TRBD2. The trim removed 6 bases at V and 4 bases at J, leaving 7 bases unmatched. The CDR3 runs to 14 residues. From germline, CDR1 is SGHAT and CDR2 FQNNGV. The CDR3 spells CASRPSGNSYEQYF. The CDR3 DNA reads as TGTGCCAGCAGGCCTAGCGGGAATAGTTACGAGCAGTACTTC.

The chain is built from TRBV28 and TRBJ2-5; 10 bases line up with TRBD2. CDR1 is MDHEN and CDR2 is SYDVKM in the germline V gene. V shed 3 bases and J 0 bases; nucleotides not matched to a gene: 4. This CDR3 region has 16 residues. The CDR3 spells CASSFGTSDNQETQYF. CDR3 bases: TGTGCCAGCAGTTTCGGGACTAGCGACAACCAAGAGACCCAGTACTTC.

This clone was observed once. The V gene is TRBV29-1, the J gene TRBJ2-3, with 7 bases lining up with TRBD2. The ends lost 3 bases at V and 6 bases at J; junction bases unmatched: 3. The CDR3 sequence is 12 residues long. Germline V gene lookup returns CDR1 SQVTM and CDR2 ANQGSEA. The CDR3 is CSVDRGEDTQYF. In DNA, the CDR3 is TGCAGCGTTGACCGGGGGGAGGATACGCAGTATTTT.

CDR3 sequence: CASSGWTSGSLTYEQYF. The CDR3 DNA sequence: TGTGCCAGTAGTGGATGGACTAGCGGGAGCTTAACCTACGAGCAGTACTTC. V gene TRBV19 combines with J gene TRBJ2-7; TRBD2 agrees at 13 bases. Germline trimming cut 5 bases from V and 2 bases from J; bases unmatched to any gene: 9. Germline values: CDR1 LNHDA, CDR2 SQIVND (reference sequence). The CDR3 runs to 17 residues. Full variable domain (rest looked up from reference TRBV19 and TRBJ2-7): DGGITQSPKYLFRKEGQNVTLSCEQNLNHDAMYWYRQDPGQGLRLIYYSQIVNDFQKGDIAEGYSVSREKKESFPLTVTSAQKNPTAFYLCASSGWTSGSLTYEQYFGPGTRLTVT.

V gene TRBV25-1 combines with J gene TRBJ1-1; a weak D match, TRBD1 (5 bases). Germline loops: CDR1 MGHDK, CDR2 SYGVNS. The CDR3 contains 17 residues. Trimming cost V 5 bases and J 1 base, with 20 bases left between them. CDR3 sequence reads: CASSLQAGTGQNTEAFF. The CDR3 DNA reads TGTGCCAGCAGTCTTCAAGCCGGGACCGGCCAGAACACTGAAGCTTTCTTT.

This chain joins TRBV7-3 and TRBJ2-1; D is unresolved. This CDR3 is built from 13 residues. V gave up 5 bases and J gave up 7 bases, with 12 bases separating them. Germline assignment: CDR1 SGHTA and CDR2 FQGTGA. The DNA for the CDR3 is TGTGCCAGCAGCGTTACGACTCAGAATGAGCAGTTCTTC. This sequence encodes CASSVTTQNEQFF. The whole variable domain, filled in from reference TRBV7-3 and TRBJ2-1, reads GAGVSQTPSNKVTEKGKYVELRCDPISGHTALYWYRQSLGQGPEFLIYFQGTGAADDSGLPNDRFFAVRPEGSVSTLKIQRTERGDSAVYLCASSVTTQNEQFFGPGTRLTVL.

At least ten counts were recorded for this clone. J is TRBJ2-3 and V is TRBV5-1; 8 nucleotides align to TRBD2. The CDR3 extends over 15 amino acids. Germline loops: CDR1 SGHRS, CDR2 YFSETQ. V lost 4 bases to trimming and J lost 3 bases; unmatched junction nucleotides: 7. The CDR3 region is CASSVPGLETDTQYF. CDR3 DNA sequence: TGCGCCAGCAGCGTCCCGGGACTAGAAACAGATACGCAGTATTTT.

V gene TRBV28 combines with J gene TRBJ1-2; D gene ambiguous. This CDR3 has 13 residues. The V and J ends lost 6 bases and 8 bases respectively, with 16 bases between them. Germline V gene data show CDR1 as MDHEN and CDR2 as SYDVKM. The CDR3 loop is CASRTTGFLGYTF. CDR3 DNA sequence: TGTGCCAGCAGGACGACGGGTTTTCTAGGCTACACCTTC.

The rearrangement links TRBV6-1 to TRBJ1-2; D is undetermined. Germline V gives CDR1 MNHNS, CDR2 SASEGT. The CDR3 contains 14 residues. Between the trimmed V and J ends, which lost 6 bases and 3 bases, there was a span of 14 bases. The CDR3 region has the DNA TGTGCCAGCAGGTTTGGTCCGGACTACTATGGCTACACCTTC. Translating gives CASRFGPDYYGYTF.

The chain uses TRBV5-4 and TRBJ2-7, with TRBD2 as a possible D gene (5 bases). Trimming stripped 0 bases from V and 2 bases from J, with 18 bases between. This CDR3 spans 17 amino acids. The germline CDR1 and CDR2 sequences are SGHNT and YYREEE (reference sequence). In DNA, the CDR3 is TGTGCCAGCAGCTTGGAATTAGGACTCCAAAACCCCTACGAGCAGTACTTC. This codes for CASSLELGLQNPYEQYF.

This clone was observed a handful of times. The chain uses TRBV28 and TRBJ2-5; no clear D gene. V dropped 5 bases and J dropped 5 bases, with 9 bases sitting between them. Germline CDR1 MDHEN, CDR2 SYDVKM. The CDR3 has 12 amino acids. In nucleotides, the CDR3 is TGTGCCAGCAGTGACGGCTTGGAGACCCAGTACTTC. It encodes CASSDGLETQYF.

The J gene is TRBJ1-5, the V gene TRBV19; D is undetermined. The germline V and J ends were trimmed by 7 bases and 3 bases, with 16 bases remaining between them. Germline values: CDR1 LNHDA, CDR2 SQIVND (reference sequence). The CDR3 covers 15 residues. CDR3 nucleotide sequence: TGTGCCAGTATCGGGGAGGGCAGCATCAATCAGCCCCAGCATTTT. Protein: CASIGEGSINQPQHF.

This chain uses TRBV11-1 with TRBJ1-1, with a possible D match to TRBD1 (6 bases). Germline CDR1 is SGHAT and CDR2 is FQDESV (reference sequence). The CDR3 covers 15 residues. Trimming removed 5 bases from V and 0 bases from J, with 13 bases in between. The CDR3 here is CASSPYREMNTEAFF. For the CDR3, the DNA is TGTGCCAGCAGCCCCTACAGGGAAATGAACACTGAAGCTTTCTTT.

This clone occurred once. The chain employs TRBV13 and TRBJ2-1, with a weak D call TRBD1 (6 bases). Trimming shortened V by 10 bases and J by 4 bases, and 23 bases separated the two germline ends. The CDR3 extends over 16 amino acids. Germline lookup yields CDR1 PRHDT and CDR2 FYEKMQ (reference sequence). CDR3 amino acids: CATGPTGRLPYNEQFF. The CDR3 nucleotides read TGTGCCACAGGGCCCACAGGGCGACTACCTTACAATGAGCAGTTCTTC.

There are a few counts of this clone. The rearrangement links TRBV4-2 to TRBJ1-4; TRBD1 matches 7 bases. The length of the CDR3 is 16 residues. After removal of 3 bases from V and 5 bases from J, the junction contained 9 bases not matched to a gene. Germline assignment: CDR1 LGHNA and CDR2 YNFKEQ. The CDR3 DNA is TGTGCCAGCAGCCAGCAATCACAGGGGTGGAATGAAAAACTGTTTTTT. Translation gives CASSQQSQGWNEKLFF.

The chain carries TRBV6-4 and TRBJ2-1; TRBD2 matches 8 bases. V lost 6 bases and J lost 4; bases outside the gene matches: 17. This CDR3 has 18 amino acids. The germline gives CDR1 MRHNA, CDR2 SNTAGT. Here the CDR3 reads CASSLKILGTRDYNEQFF. CDR3 sequence (DNA): TGTGCCAGCAGCCTAAAAATCCTTGGGACTAGAGATTACAATGAGCAGTTCTTC.